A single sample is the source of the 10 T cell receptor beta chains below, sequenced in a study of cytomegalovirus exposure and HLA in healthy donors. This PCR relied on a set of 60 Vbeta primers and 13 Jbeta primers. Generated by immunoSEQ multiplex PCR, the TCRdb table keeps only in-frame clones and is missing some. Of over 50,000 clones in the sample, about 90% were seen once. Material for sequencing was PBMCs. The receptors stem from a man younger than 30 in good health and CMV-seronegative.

CDR3: CASSVRQGGNYGYTF. Here the CDR3 DNA reads TGTGCCAGCAGCGTTCGACAGGGCGGTAACTATGGCTACACCTTC. V is TRBV9 and J is TRBJ1-2, with 7 bases lining up with TRBD1. V shed 2 bases and J 1 base; nucleotides not matched to a gene: 5. Germline CDR1 and CDR2: SGDLS and YYNGEE. The CDR3 runs 15 residues.

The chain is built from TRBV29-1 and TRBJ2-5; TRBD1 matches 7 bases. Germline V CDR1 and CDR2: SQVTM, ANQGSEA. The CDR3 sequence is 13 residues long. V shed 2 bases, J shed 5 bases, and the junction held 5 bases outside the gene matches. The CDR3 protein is CSVEQGTDETQYF. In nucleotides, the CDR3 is TGCAGCGTTGAACAGGGGACAGATGAGACCCAGTACTTC.

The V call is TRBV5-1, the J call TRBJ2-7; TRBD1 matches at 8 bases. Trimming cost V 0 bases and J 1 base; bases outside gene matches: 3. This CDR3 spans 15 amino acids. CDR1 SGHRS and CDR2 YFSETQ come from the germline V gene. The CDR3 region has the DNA TGCGCCAGCAGCTTGGGGGGGACAGGTTCCTACGAGCAGTACTTC. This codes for CASSLGGTGSYEQYF.

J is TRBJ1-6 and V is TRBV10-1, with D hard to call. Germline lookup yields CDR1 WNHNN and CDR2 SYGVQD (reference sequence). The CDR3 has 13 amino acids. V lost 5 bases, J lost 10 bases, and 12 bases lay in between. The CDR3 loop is CASSTEAYSPLHF. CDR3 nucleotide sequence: TGCGCCAGCAGTACCGAGGCGTACTCACCCCTCCACTTT.

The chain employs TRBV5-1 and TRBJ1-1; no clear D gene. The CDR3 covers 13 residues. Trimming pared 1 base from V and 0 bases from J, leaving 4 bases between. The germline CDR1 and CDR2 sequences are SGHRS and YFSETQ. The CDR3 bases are TGCGCCAGCAGCTTGCGAGTGAACACTGAAGCTTTCTTT. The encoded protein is CASSLRVNTEAFF.

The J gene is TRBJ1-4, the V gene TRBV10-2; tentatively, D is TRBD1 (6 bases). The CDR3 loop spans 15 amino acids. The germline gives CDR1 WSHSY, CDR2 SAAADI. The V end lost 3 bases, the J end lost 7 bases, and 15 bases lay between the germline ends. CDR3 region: CASSEAGVSCEKLFF. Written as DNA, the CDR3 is TGCGCCAGCAGTGAAGCAGGGGTAAGTTGTGAAAAACTGTTTTTT.

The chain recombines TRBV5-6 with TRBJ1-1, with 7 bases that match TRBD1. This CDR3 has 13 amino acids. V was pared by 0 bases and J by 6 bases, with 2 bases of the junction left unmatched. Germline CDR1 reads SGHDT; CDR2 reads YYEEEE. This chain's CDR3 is CASSLGQGSEAFF. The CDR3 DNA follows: TGTGCCAGCAGCTTGGGACAGGGATCTGAAGCTTTCTTT.

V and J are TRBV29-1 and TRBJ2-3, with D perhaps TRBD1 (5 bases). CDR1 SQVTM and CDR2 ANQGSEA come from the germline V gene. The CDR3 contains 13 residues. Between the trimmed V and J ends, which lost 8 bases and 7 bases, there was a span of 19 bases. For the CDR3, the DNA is TGCAGCTGGACGGACAATACGCTTAATACGCAGTATTTT. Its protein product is CSWTDNTLNTQYF.

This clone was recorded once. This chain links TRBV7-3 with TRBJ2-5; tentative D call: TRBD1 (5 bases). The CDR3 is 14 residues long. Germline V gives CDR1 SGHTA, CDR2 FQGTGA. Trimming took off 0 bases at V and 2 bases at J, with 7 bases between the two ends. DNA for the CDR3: TGTGCCAGCAGCTTAACGGGGCAGCAAGAGACCCAGTACTTC. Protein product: CASSLTGQQETQYF.

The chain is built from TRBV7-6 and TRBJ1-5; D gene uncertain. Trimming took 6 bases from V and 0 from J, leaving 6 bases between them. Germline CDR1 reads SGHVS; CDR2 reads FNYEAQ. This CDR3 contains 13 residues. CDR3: CASSLDSNQPQHF. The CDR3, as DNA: TGTGCCAGCAGTCTAGATAGCAATCAGCCCCAGCATTTT.